Listed below are T cell receptor beta chains from one sample, sequenced in a study of cytomegalovirus exposure and HLA in healthy donors. Generated by immunoSEQ multiplex PCR, the TCRdb table keeps only in-frame clones and is missing some. Of 65,000 to 75,000 clones listed, 80% to 95% are singletons. The sample consisted of PBMCs. These receptor sequences come from a man younger than 30 in good health and CMV-seropositive. The CDR3 runs from the conserved cysteine through the conserved F or W. A D gene is named only where the DNA matches it firmly. Rows give clone size only sometimes, using once, few, many, or a class for an expanded clone.

D gene	clone size	V gene	J gene	CDR3 DNA	CDR3 protein
TRBD2	-	TRBV27	TRBJ2-1	TGTGCCAGCAGTCCCGGACCGGGACTAGCAAGTAATGAGCAGTTCTTC	CASSPGPGLASNEQFF
-	-	TRBV6-5	TRBJ1-5	TGTGCCAGCTGGGGGGGGGCGGGCAATCAGCCCCAGCATTTT	CASWGGAGNQPQHF
TRBD1	-	TRBV11-2	TRBJ2-1	TGTGCCAGCAGCTACCGACAGGGGTCCTACAATGAGCAGTTCTTC	CASSYRQGSYNEQFF
-	-	TRBV11-2	TRBJ2-7	TGTGCCAGCAGCTTAAACTTCCGAGTCGAGCAGTACTTC	CASSLNFRVEQYF
-	-	TRBV28	TRBJ2-6	TGTGCCAGCAGTTTCAAGCGTCTAAGGGCCAACGTCCTGACTTTC	CASSFKRLRANVLTF
-	few	TRBV27	TRBJ1-1	TGTGCCAGCAGTCTGGGGGACTTTGGGACTGAAGCTTTCTTT	CASSLGDFGTEAFF
TRBD2	-	TRBV6-5	TRBJ2-7	TGTGCCAGCAGTCAAGGACTAGCGGACTCCTACGAGCAGTACTTC	CASSQGLADSYEQYF
-	-	TRBV14	TRBJ2-1	TGTGCCAGCAGCCAAGATGTTTTGCAGGGTCGCAATGAGCAGTTCTTC	CASSQDVLQGRNEQFF
-	-	TRBV25-1	TRBJ2-7	TGTGCCAGCAGTCGAGGATACGAGCAGTACTTC	CASSRGYEQYF
TRBD2	-	TRBV5-1	TRBJ2-7	TGCGCCAGCAGCTTGGGGGGACTAGAGGGAGACGAGCAGTACTTC	CASSLGGLEGDEQYF
TRBD1	once	TRBV28	TRBJ2-7	TGTGCCAGCAGTTCGACAGGGGAAAGGAGAGAGCAGTACTTC	CASSSTGERREQYF
-	-	TRBV19	TRBJ1-5	TGTGCCAGTAGTATCCCGGGAGGCAATCAGCCCCAGCATTTT	CASSIPGGNQPQHF
-	-	TRBV30	TRBJ2-2	TGTGCCTGGAGCCAAAACACCGGGGAGCTGTTTTTT	CAWSQNTGELFF
-	few	TRBV13	TRBJ1-2	TGTGCCAGCAGCTTGAGGGACAAGGACTATGGCTACACCTTC	CASSLRDKDYGYTF
TRBD2	-	TRBV5-6	TRBJ2-3	TGTGCCAGCAGCTTCGACGGACTAGCGGGAGCCCTTAGCACAGATACGCAGTATTTT	CASSFDGLAGALSTDTQYF
TRBD2	-	TRBV4-1	TRBJ2-7	TGCGCCAGCAGCCAAGTAAGCGGGAGGGGGTCTAGCGAGCAGTACTTC	CASSQVSGRGSSEQYF
TRBD2	-	TRBV5-6	TRBJ2-1	TGTGCCAGCAGCCTCAGGACTAGCGGGGTGCCCAGCTACAATGAGCAGTTCTTC	CASSLRTSGVPSYNEQFF
-	-	TRBV9	TRBJ2-7	TGTGCCAGCAGCGTAGCTATACAGGTAGGGTACGAGCAGTACTTC	CASSVAIQVGYEQYF
-	-	TRBV6-1	TRBJ2-6	TGTGCCAGCAGTGAAAAATCCCCCCAGGGGAGAGGGTCTGGGGCCAACGTCCTGACTTTC	CASSEKSPQGRGSGANVLTF
-	-	TRBV18	TRBJ2-3	TGTGCCAGCTCACCGGCGGGCACAGATACGCAGTATTTT	CASSPAGTDTQYF
TRBD1	-	TRBV28	TRBJ1-5	TGTGCCAGCAGTCACGCGGACAGGGAAGAGCAGCCCCAGCATTTT	CASSHADREEQPQHF
-	-	TRBV5-4	TRBJ1-1	TGTGCCAGCAGCTTGGGACTGAGGGTGAACACTGAAGCTTTCTTT	CASSLGLRVNTEAFF
TRBD2	-	TRBV2	TRBJ2-3	TGTGCCAGCAGTGAAATCCAGGGCGGGAGGGCCAGAGATACGCAGTATTTT	CASSEIQGGRARDTQYF
TRBD1	-	TRBV4-1	TRBJ2-3	TGCGCCAGCAGCCCACGACAGGGCCTACCAGATACGCAGTATTTT	CASSPRQGLPDTQYF
-	-	TRBV5-4	TRBJ2-1	TGTGCCAGCAGCCCGGGGTACCAAGAGGAGCAGTTCTTC	CASSPGYQEEQFF
TRBD2	-	TRBV5-1	TRBJ2-1	TGCGCCAGCAGCTTGGCCCGGACGGGAGGGGACAATGAGCAGTTCTTC	CASSLARTGGDNEQFF
-	once	TRBV7-2	TRBJ2-1	TGTGCCAGCAGCTTACCACCCTTAGCGGACTACAATGAGCAGTTCTTC	CASSLPPLADYNEQFF
-	-	TRBV29-1	TRBJ2-7	TGCAGCGTTGAGGAGGGCTTCAGCTCCTACGAGCAGTACTTC	CSVEEGFSSYEQYF
-	-	TRBV6-5	TRBJ2-7	TGTGCCAGCAGTTACTCCACGGGACACGTCTCCTACGAGCAGTACTTC	CASSYSTGHVSYEQYF
TRBD1	-	TRBV27	TRBJ1-5	TGTGCCAGCAGTCGCATTAGCGCATGGGACAGAAATCAGCCCCAGCATTTT	CASSRISAWDRNQPQHF
TRBD2	-	TRBV6-1	TRBJ2-5	TGTGCCAGCAGTGATGTAGCGGGGTTCACTTGGTACCAAGAGACCCAGTACTTC	CASSDVAGFTWYQETQYF
-	-	TRBV6-1	TRBJ2-7	TGTGCCAGCAGTTCGGCCCAGGTCTACGAGCAGTACTTC	CASSSAQVYEQYF
-	-	TRBV28	TRBJ1-1	TGTGCCAGCAGTAGGACGGGGGTTACTGAAGCTTTCTTT	CASSRTGVTEAFF
TRBD1	-	TRBV30	TRBJ1-3	TGTGCCTGGAGCAGGACAGGGGCTGGAAACACCATATATTTT	CAWSRTGAGNTIYF
-	-	TRBV6-4	TRBJ2-7	TGTGCCAGCAGTGAAATGGCAGGGGACCCATACGAGCAGTACTTC	CASSEMAGDPYEQYF
-	-	TRBV19	TRBJ2-2	TGTGCCAGTAGTATAGGTTGGCGGGAATCCGGGGAGCTGTTTTTT	CASSIGWRESGELFF
-	-	TRBV30	TRBJ1-1	TGTGCCTGGAGTGTAATGAGGATAGAAGCTTTCTTT	CAWSVMRIEAFF
TRBD2	once	TRBV18	TRBJ2-5	TGTGCCAGCTCACCACGTATGGCGGGAGGGTCCCCAGAGACCCAGTACTTC	CASSPRMAGGSPETQYF
-	-	TRBV7-3	TRBJ2-1	TGTGCCAGCAGCCGCCGGAGCCCCGGTGAGCAGTTCTTC	CASSRRSPGEQFF
-	-	TRBV5-1	TRBJ2-7	TGCGCCAGCAGCCAGATCAGGGAGGCCTACGAGCAGTACTTC	CASSQIREAYEQYF
TRBD2	-	TRBV15	TRBJ2-1	TGTGCCACCAGCAGAGATCGGCTAGCGGGCTACAATGAGCAGTTCTTC	CATSRDRLAGYNEQFF
TRBD2	-	TRBV6-1	TRBJ2-7	TGTGCCAGCAGTGAAGAACTAGCGGGAGGGTACGAGCAGTACTTC	CASSEELAGGYEQYF